This T cell receptor (beta chain) was identified in a study of T cells in Graves' hyperthyroidism and ophthalmopathy. This clonotype was observed at least ten times. Between the trimmed V and J ends, which lost 6 bases and 0 bases, there was a span of 14 bases. This CDR3 spans 16 amino acids. Per germline, CDR1 SGHVS and CDR2 FQNEAQ. Amplification yielded TCR beta CDR3 regions, with RNA transcripts as the source. HTBI primers were used for first-round RT-PCR of the TCR CDR3. Each CDR3 protein is one row after TCRdb ran MiXCR on the multiplex PCR reads. The sample lists approximately 600,000 distinct CDR3 sequences; 11% to 15% were seen once.

The sequencing input was blood. This chain connects TRBV7-8 to TRBJ1-4, with D unresolved. The TCR comes from a woman between 25 and 40 years old with Graves' hyperthyroidism that later progressed to Graves' ophthalmopathy. CDR3 nucleotides: TGTGCCAGCAGGGGCAGGCCCTACGCAACTAATGAAAAACTGTTTTTT. It translates to CASRGRPYATNEKLFF.